The clone carrying this TCR beta chain was observed a few times. This specimen comes from a study of shared clonotypes between healthy human individuals. Across the whole study: Donors were two women and a few men aged 18 to 49. Used for every donor were three CD4 naive, three CD4 memory, two CD8 naive and one CD8 memory plate.

This CDR3 region has 15 residues. CDR1 and CDR2 from the germline V gene are SGDLS and YYNGEE. Some clones are missing from TCRdb's copy, which holds only in-frame ones; the method was immunoSEQ multiplex PCR. The repertoire has under 1,100,000 clones, around three quarters of them found once; the top ten carry roughly 0.62%. The split of CD4+ cells yielded CD45RA+ naive and CD45RA-negative memory subsets. This clonotype originated in a man between 18 and 35 years old in good health. Some clones in this sample may be carry-over from other donors' samples. The sample consisted of memory CD4+ T cells from PBMCs. Subset in this sample: CD45RA-negative fraction. The gene calls are TRBV9 and TRBJ2-5, with D possibly called TRBD1 or TRBD2 (5 bases each). The J call may be incorrect, as the DNA end agrees better with TRBJ2-7. CDR3 sequence: CASSVGPGLTYEQYF. CDR3 sequence (DNA): TGTGCCAGCAGCGTAGGTCCGGGGCTTACCTACGAGCAGTACTTC.